A few counts support the clone carrying this T cell receptor beta chain. As yet, its antigen is unknown. This entry comes from a study of T-cell reconstitution after alpha-beta-depleted transplantation in children. Whole-study findings and limits: In some patients, recipient T cells and intrathymic progenitors surviving conditioning explained high day-60 diversity. After one year, T-cell counts and TCRbeta diversity mostly came from new T cells. As was reported, about two months after transplant, alpha-beta T cells came from several hundred expanded graft clones.

This CDR3 has 12 residues. In germline, CDR1 is SQVTM, CDR2 ANQGSEA. Unmatched junction bases numbered 7, after V lost 8 bases and J lost 4 bases. The library targeted TCRbeta and was prepared with unique molecular identifiers. One entry per CDR3 protein, called by TCRdb with MiXCR from the PCR reads. This sample has about 600,000 distinct CDR3 sequences, with 23% found just once. This specimen was PBMCs, mostly from graft donor cells, taken 360 days after TCRalphabeta/CD19-depleted stem cell transplant. The chain combines TRBV29-1 with TRBJ1-1; 7 bases map to TRBD1. This clonotype originated in a boy in the first two years of life who had a stem cell transplant for acute myeloid leukemia, so the T cells may come from the graft donor. As DNA, the CDR3 is TGCAGCACCAGGGGGTTTAGCACTGAAGCTTTCTTT. Translation: CSTRGFSTEAFF.